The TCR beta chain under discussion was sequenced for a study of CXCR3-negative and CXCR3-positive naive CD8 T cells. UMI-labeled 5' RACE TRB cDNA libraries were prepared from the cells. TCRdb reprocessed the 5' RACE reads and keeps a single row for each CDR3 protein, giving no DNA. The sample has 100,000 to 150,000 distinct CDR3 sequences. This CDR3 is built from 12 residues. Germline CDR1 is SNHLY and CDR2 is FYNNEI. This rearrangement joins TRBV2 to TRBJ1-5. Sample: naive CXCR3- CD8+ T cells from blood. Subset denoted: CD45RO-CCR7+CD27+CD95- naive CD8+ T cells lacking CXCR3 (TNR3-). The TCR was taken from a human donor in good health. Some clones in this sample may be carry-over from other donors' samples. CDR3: CASSEFNQPQHF.